These 10 T cell receptor beta chains were sequenced from one sample in a study of cytomegalovirus exposure and HLA in healthy donors. The PCR employed 60 Vbeta primers together with 13 Jbeta primers. Measured with immunoSEQ multiplex PCR; TCRdb has only the in-frame clones, and not every one. This table holds roughly 150,000 clones, more than 65% found once. Sequencing was done on a sample of PBMCs. Source of these receptors: a man in his late teens or twenties in good health and CMV-seropositive.

The J gene is TRBJ2-7, the V gene TRBV11-2; 8 bases are a match to TRBD1. Germline CDR1 reads SGHAT; CDR2 reads FQNNGV. With V trimmed by 5 bases and J by 3 bases, 3 bases remained unmatched. CDR3 size: 13 residues. DNA of the CDR3: TGTGCCAGCAGCGTGGGGACAGGCTACGAGCAGTACGTC. Its translation is CASSVGTGYEQYV.

The chain recombines TRBV19 with TRBJ2-1; D remains unclear. V lost 8 bases and J 4 bases, leaving 18 bases between the germline ends. The V gene's germline CDR1 is LNHDA and CDR2 SQIVND (reference sequence). The CDR3 is 15 residues long. CDR3 in amino acids: CASGIEATRYNEQFF. The CDR3 DNA sequence: TGTGCCAGTGGAATAGAGGCGACAAGGTACAATGAGCAGTTCTTC.

The chain recombines TRBV2 with TRBJ2-5; 7 bases align to TRBD2. Germline loops: CDR1 SNHLY, CDR2 FYNNEI. V shed 7 bases and J 0 bases; nucleotides not matched to a gene: 11. The length of the CDR3 is 16 residues. The CDR3 here is CASTPRSLADQETQYF. The DNA for the CDR3 is TGTGCCAGCACTCCTAGGAGTCTAGCGGACCAAGAGACCCAGTACTTC. Based on the CDR3 plus reference TRBV2 and TRBJ2-5, the full variable domain is EPEVTQTPSHQVTQMGQEVILRCVPISNHLYFYWYRQILGQKVEFLVSFYNNEISEKSEIFDDQFSVERPDGSNFTLKIRSTKLEDSAMYFCASTPRSLADQETQYFGPGTRLLVL.

The chain is built from TRBV6-6 and TRBJ2-2; D gene uncertain. The germline gives CDR1 MNHNY, CDR2 SVGAGI (reference sequence). With 10 bases removed from V and 0 bases from J, the gap between germline ends came to 12 bases. The CDR3 consists of 14 residues. In DNA form, the CDR3 reads TGTGCCACGACGGAGACTGCGAACACCGGGGAGCTGTTTTTT. Its translation: CATTETANTGELFF.

This clone was seen only a few times. This rearrangement joins TRBV18 to TRBJ2-3; maybe TRBD2 (6 bases). CDR3 length: 15 residues. The V end was cut by 4 bases, the J end by 2 bases, with 13 bases between. The V gene's germline CDR1 is KGHSH and CDR2 LQKENI. The CDR3 region is CASSRDWGNTDTQYF. Here the CDR3 DNA reads TGTGCCAGCTCACGGGACTGGGGAAACACAGATACGCAGTATTTT.

This clone has only one observation. The rearrangement joins TRBV11-3 to TRBJ1-1; D possibly corresponds to TRBD1 (6 bases). Germline CDR1 is SGHNT and CDR2 is YENEEA. The CDR3 is made up of 17 amino acids. V was pared by 5 bases and J by 1 base, with 20 bases between. Written as DNA, the CDR3 is TGTGCCAGCAGCACCACCTATCTTGGACAGAAGAACACTGAAGCTTTCTTT. Translating it yields CASSTTYLGQKNTEAFF.

This chain joins TRBV18 and TRBJ2-3, with 11 bases lining up with TRBD2. The V segment lost 8 bases and the J segment 2 bases; nucleotides outside the gene matches: 3. The CDR3 contains 14 residues. Germline CDR1 KGHSH, CDR2 LQKENI. For the CDR3, the DNA is TGTGCCAGCCGACTAGCGGGGAACACAGATACGCAGTATTTT. Protein sequence: CASRLAGNTDTQYF.

The chain is built from TRBV27 and TRBJ1-2; D not certain. Looked up from germline, CDR1 is MNHEY and CDR2 is SMNVEV (reference sequence). V was shortened by 6 bases and J by 4 bases, with 18 bases between the two germline ends. This CDR3 has 15 amino acids. The CDR3 region is CASSKGNEGLYGYTF. DNA for the CDR3: TGTGCCAGCAGCAAAGGGAATGAGGGCCTCTATGGCTACACCTTC.

The chain has TRBV9 and TRBJ1-4; D unresolved. This CDR3 has 16 amino acids. From germline, CDR1 is SGDLS and CDR2 YYNGEE. V lost 0 bases and J 4 bases, leaving 13 bases between the germline ends. CDR3 residues: CASSVGAGSLNEKLFF. The CDR3 coding sequence is TGTGCCAGCAGCGTAGGAGCAGGTTCCCTTAATGAAAAACTGTTTTTT.

The J gene is TRBJ2-7, the V gene TRBV7-8, with a tentative D call TRBD1 (5 bases). The CDR3 has 14 amino acids. Germline V gene sequence: CDR1 SGHVS, CDR2 FQNEAQ. V lost 2 bases to trimming and J lost 4 bases, with 12 bases between them. In DNA form, the CDR3 reads TGTGCCAGCAGCTTACGGCAGGGTGGTTACGAGCAGTACGTC. This translates into CASSLRQGGYEQYV.